The present entry profiles one TCR beta chain with its context. The antigen is undetermined. The entry originates in a study of cytomegalovirus exposure and HLA in healthy donors. Regarding the study as a whole: Common viral pathogens (according to a later analysis) appeared linked to several of the most significant clusters. As was reported, the classifier diagnosed cytomegalovirus status with high specificity and sensitivity. Being productive about 90% or about 30% of the time was typical of most TCR beta V segments in an earlier analysis.

There are 12 residues in the CDR3. The PCR used 60 Vbeta and 13 Jbeta primers. Here immunoSEQ multiplex PCR was the method, and the copy in TCRdb shows in-frame clones only, minus some. The sample consists of almost 85,000 clones, just under 80% of them appearing once. Sequencing was performed on PBMCs. This sequence joins TRBV21-1 and TRBJ2-3; TRBD2 reflects the table's D call only, with no check against the DNA. TRBV21-1 is tagged as a pseudogene. This receptor was obtained from a male donor in good health and CMV-seropositive. The CDR3 here is CASSIRLAGQYF. The CDR3 coding sequence is TGTGCCAGCAGCATTAGACTAGCGGGACAGTATTTT.